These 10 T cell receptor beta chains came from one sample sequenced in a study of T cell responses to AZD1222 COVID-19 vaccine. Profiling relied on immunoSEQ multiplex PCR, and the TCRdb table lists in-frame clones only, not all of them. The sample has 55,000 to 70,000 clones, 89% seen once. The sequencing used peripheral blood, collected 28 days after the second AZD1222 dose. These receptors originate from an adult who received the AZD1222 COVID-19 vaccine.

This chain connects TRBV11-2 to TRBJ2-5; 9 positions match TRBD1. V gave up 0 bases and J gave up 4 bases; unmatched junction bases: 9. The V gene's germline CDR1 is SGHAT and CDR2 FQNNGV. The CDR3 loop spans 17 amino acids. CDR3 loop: CASSLDRFTGGRETQYF. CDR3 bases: TGTGCCAGCAGCTTAGATCGCTTCACAGGGGGCCGAGAGACCCAGTACTTC.

The CDR3 spells CASSQGATGRPNEKLFF. In DNA, the CDR3 is TGCGCCAGCAGCCAAGGCGCCACAGGTCGCCCGAATGAAAAACTGTTTTTT. V gene TRBV4-1 combines with J gene TRBJ1-4; weak D call: TRBD1 (5 bases). The CDR3 contains 17 residues. V was cut by 1 base and J by 5 bases, with 17 bases left in between. Germline-derived CDR1 and CDR2 are MGHRA and YSYEKL.

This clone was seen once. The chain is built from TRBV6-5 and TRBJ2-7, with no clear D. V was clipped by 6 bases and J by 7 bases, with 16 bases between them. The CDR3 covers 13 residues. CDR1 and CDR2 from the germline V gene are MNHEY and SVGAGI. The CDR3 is CASSRREDGEQYF. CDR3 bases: TGTGCCAGCAGCCGCAGAGAGGACGGTGAGCAGTACTTC.

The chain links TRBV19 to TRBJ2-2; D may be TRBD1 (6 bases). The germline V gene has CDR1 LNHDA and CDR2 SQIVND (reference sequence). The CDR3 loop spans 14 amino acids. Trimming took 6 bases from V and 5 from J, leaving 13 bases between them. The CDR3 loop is CASRSQGRTGELFF. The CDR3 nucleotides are TGTGCCAGTAGAAGCCAGGGGCGGACCGGGGAGCTGTTTTTT. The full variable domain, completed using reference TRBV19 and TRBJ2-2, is DGGITQSPKYLFRKEGQNVTLSCEQNLNHDAMYWYRQDPGQGLRLIYYSQIVNDFQKGDIAEGYSVSREKKESFPLTVTSAQKNPTAFYLCASRSQGRTGELFFGEGSRLTVL.

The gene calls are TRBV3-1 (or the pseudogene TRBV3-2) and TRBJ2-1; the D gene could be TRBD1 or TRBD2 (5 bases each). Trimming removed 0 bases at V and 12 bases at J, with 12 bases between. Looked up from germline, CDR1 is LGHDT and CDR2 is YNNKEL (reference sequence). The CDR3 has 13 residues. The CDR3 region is CASSQDIGGRQFF. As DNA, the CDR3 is TGTGCCAGCAGCCAAGATATTGGGGGTCGGCAGTTCTTC.

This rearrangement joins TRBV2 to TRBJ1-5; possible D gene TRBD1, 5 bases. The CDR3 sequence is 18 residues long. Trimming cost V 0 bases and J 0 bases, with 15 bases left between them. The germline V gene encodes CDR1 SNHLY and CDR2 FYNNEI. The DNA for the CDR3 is TGTGCCAGCAGTGAAGCGCCCTCCAGGGTCCCTAGCAATCAGCCCCAGCATTTT. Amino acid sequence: CASSEAPSRVPSNQPQHF.

CDR3 loop: CATSQIPRQGTTDTQYF. The CDR3 coding sequence is TGTGCCACCAGCCAGATTCCGCGACAGGGTACCACAGATACGCAGTATTTT. V and J are TRBV15 and TRBJ2-3, with 7 bases lining up with TRBD1. V lost 5 bases and J lost 2; bases outside the gene matches: 13. The CDR3 consists of 17 residues. Germline loops: CDR1 LNHNV, CDR2 YYDKDF (reference sequence).

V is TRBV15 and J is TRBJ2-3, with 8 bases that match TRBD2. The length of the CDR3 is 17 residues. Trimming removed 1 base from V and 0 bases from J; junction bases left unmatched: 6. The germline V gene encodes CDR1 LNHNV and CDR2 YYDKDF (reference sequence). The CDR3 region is CATSRAPAGDSTDTQYF. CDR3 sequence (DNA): TGTGCCACCAGCAGAGCCCCAGCGGGGGACAGCACAGATACGCAGTATTTT.

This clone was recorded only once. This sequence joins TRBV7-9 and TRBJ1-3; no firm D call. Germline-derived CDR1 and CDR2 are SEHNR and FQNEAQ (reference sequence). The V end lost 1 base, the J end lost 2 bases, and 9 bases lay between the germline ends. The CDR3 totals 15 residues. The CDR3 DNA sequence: TGTGCCAGCAGCTTAGGTCCGGCGGCTGGAAACACCATATATTTT. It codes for CASSLGPAAGNTIYF. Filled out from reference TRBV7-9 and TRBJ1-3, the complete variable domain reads DTGVSQNPRHKITKRGQNVTFRCDPISEHNRLYWYRQTLGQGPEFLTYFQNEAQLEKSRLLSDRFSAERPKGSFSTLEIQRTEQGDSAMYLCASSLGPAAGNTIYFGEGSWLTVV.

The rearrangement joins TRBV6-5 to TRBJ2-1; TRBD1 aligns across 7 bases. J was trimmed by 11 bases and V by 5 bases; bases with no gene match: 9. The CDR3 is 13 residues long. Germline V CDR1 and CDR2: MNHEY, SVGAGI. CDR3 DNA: TGTGCCAGCAGTCCAAACCCGACAGGGCAGCAGTTCTTC. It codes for CASSPNPTGQQFF.